This T cell receptor (beta chain) was identified in a study of blood T cells in healthy people across ages. Remarks on this clonotype: Antigen specificity is unknown.

Study results and limitations: A roughly linear age-dependent decrease characterized TCR beta diversity per million T cells.

Next came a second PCR, run for about 7 to 12 cycles, which used a sample-barcoded 5' primer along with a J-beta primer mix. Each of the cDNA molecules was tagged by a template-switch adaptor with 12 random nucleotides. Using its own MiXCR run on the 5' RACE reads, TCRdb lists one record per CDR3 protein. The data hold about 640,000 distinct CDR3 sequences, with approximately 50% observed a single time. There are 15 residues in the CDR3. The germline V gene has CDR1 SGHRS and CDR2 YFSETQ. Donors were systemically healthy Caucasian individuals from Russia aged roughly 6 to 100 years. At least 6 micrograms of total RNA were extracted per sample.

This sequence originates from a man between 60 and 70 years old in good health. This chain connects TRBV5-1 to TRBJ2-1; 8 bases map to TRBD1. Near its end, the DNA agrees better with TRBJ2-7, so the J call may be wrong. Sequenced sample: blood. The DNA of the CDR3 is TGCGCCAGCAGCCTGGGACAGGTCCCCTACAATGAGCAGTACTTC. It specifies CASSLGQVPYNEQYF.